This T cell receptor (beta chain) was sequenced during a study of Ad26.COV2.S vaccination and SARS-CoV-2 variants. The CDR3 is 12 residues long. Germline values: CDR1 KGHDR, CDR2 SFDVKD. V lost 10 bases and J 7 bases, leaving 13 bases between the germline ends. This clone was counted a single time. As for treatment: roughly 19 received Ad26.COV2.S at low or high dose, single or two shots; several received placebo; per-sample allocation not given. Samples came from day 63 after the first vaccine or placebo injection. Measured with immunoSEQ multiplex PCR; TCRdb has only the in-frame clones, and not every one. The table records hundreds of thousands of clones, 70% to 90% of them present only once.

This sequence was found in a person between 18 and 65 years old who received the Ad26.COV2.S COVID-19 vaccine or a placebo. The material sequenced was peripheral blood, taken in a trial of Ad26.COV2.S vaccine versus placebo. The chain links TRBV24-1 to TRBJ2-1; unclear D gene. DNA of the CDR3: TGTGCCACTTCAGGTTTCCTTAATGAGCAGTTCTTC. Amino acid sequence: CATSGFLNEQFF.